The rows below give T cell receptor beta chains drawn from one sample of a study of monozygotic twins with inflammatory bowel disease. TCRdb reanalyzed the 5' RACE reads and collapses them to one entry per CDR3 protein, without DNA. Seen in this sample are approximately 160,000 distinct CDR3 sequences; the ten most common clones hold roughly 3%. The sequencing sample was made of blood. The receptors stem from a human donor with ulcerative colitis or Crohn's disease, or a healthy co-twin of an affected twin (not recorded which). CDR3s include the opening cysteine and the closing phenylalanine or tryptophan.

v_call	j_call	cdr3_aa
TRBV28	TRBJ2-5	CASRTSQETQYF
TRBV20-1	TRBJ1-2	CSAESTAYGYTF
TRBV11-3	TRBJ2-1	CASSLDRVNEQFF
TRBV27	TRBJ1-1	CASSLSRGNTEAFF
TRBV7-3	TRBJ1-1	CASSSSVRGLNTEAFF
TRBV19	TRBJ1-4	CASSMDTDEKLFF
TRBV2	TRBJ2-3	CASRIYRGQTDTQYF
TRBV5-1	TRBJ1-5	CASSLTGGDQPQHF
TRBV4-1	TRBJ2-3	CASSLSGGTQYF
TRBV5-1	TRBJ2-1	CASSKRLAGVGEQFF
TRBV30	TRBJ2-7	CAWSQRFSAPSYEQYF
TRBV11-2	TRBJ2-1	CASSLVDFPGDRDNEQFF
TRBV20-1	TRBJ2-1	CSALTQQWGNEQFF
TRBV2	TRBJ2-3	CASGAGGYTDTQYF
TRBV7-8	TRBJ2-5	CASSPTETQETQYF
TRBV6-5	TRBJ2-4	CASSTLDRNIQYF
TRBV27	TRBJ2-5	CASSLRTSGAGGQETQYF
TRBV5-1	TRBJ2-7	CASSRDGGEQYF
TRBV29-1	TRBJ1-1	CSVEGTGGMNTEAFF
TRBV10-3	TRBJ1-3	CAIQTGSSGNTIYF
TRBV28	TRBJ2-1	CASSPWTSGIVNEQFF
TRBV14	TRBJ2-1	CASSIQEGLHEQFF
TRBV19	TRBJ2-1	CASTLWGDRADEQFF
TRBV10-3	TRBJ1-3	CAISETYYRSGNTIYF
TRBV3-1	TRBJ1-5	CASSQDRTARGPQHF
TRBV7-2	TRBJ2-7	CASSLVDSGRAQYF
TRBV6-5	TRBJ2-7	CASSSRTSGTGEQYF
TRBV13	TRBJ2-7	CASSIRTGFSSQYF
TRBV7-2	TRBJ2-7	CASSLDPAGGFYEQYF
TRBV19	TRBJ2-7	CASSRTVISYEQYF
TRBV6-1	TRBJ2-7	CASSLVVGRNEQYF
TRBV20-1	TRBJ1-3	CSASKDRVSGNTIYF
TRBV7-9	TRBJ2-5	CASVVTRDETQYF
TRBV5-1	TRBJ2-1	CASSLDGARWRNEQFF
TRBV30	TRBJ2-7	CAWSPGSNYEQYF
TRBV20-1	TRBJ1-1	CSAYGIMNTEAFF
TRBV7-8	TRBJ2-5	CASSLGVENQYF
TRBV7-2	TRBJ2-1	CASSLAVGQYNEQFF
TRBV7-2	TRBJ2-1	CASSLGTGPYNEQFF
TRBV2	TRBJ2-1	CASGQGVGYNEQFF
TRBV18	TRBJ2-2	CASSRSGAGAGELFF
TRBV4-1	TRBJ1-2	CASSPLDRRWDYGYTF
TRBV7-9	TRBJ2-7	CASSFKGGDYEQYF
TRBV13	TRBJ2-2	CASSPGTFENTGELFF
TRBV5-1	TRBJ2-7	CASSPEGVSSYEQYF